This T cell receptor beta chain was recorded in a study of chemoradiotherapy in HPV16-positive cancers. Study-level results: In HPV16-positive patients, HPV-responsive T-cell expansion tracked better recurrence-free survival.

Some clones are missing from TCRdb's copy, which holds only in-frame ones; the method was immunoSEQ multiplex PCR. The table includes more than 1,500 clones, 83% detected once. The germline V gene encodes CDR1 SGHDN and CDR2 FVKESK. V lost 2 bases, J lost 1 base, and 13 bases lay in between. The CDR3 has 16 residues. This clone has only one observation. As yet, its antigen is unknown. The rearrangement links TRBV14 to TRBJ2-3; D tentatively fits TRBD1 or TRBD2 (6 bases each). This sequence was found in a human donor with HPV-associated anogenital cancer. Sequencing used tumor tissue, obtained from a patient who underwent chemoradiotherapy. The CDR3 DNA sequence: TGTGCCAGCAGCCAACACCGGGGGCAACGCACAGATACGCAGTATTTT. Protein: CASSQHRGQRTDTQYF.